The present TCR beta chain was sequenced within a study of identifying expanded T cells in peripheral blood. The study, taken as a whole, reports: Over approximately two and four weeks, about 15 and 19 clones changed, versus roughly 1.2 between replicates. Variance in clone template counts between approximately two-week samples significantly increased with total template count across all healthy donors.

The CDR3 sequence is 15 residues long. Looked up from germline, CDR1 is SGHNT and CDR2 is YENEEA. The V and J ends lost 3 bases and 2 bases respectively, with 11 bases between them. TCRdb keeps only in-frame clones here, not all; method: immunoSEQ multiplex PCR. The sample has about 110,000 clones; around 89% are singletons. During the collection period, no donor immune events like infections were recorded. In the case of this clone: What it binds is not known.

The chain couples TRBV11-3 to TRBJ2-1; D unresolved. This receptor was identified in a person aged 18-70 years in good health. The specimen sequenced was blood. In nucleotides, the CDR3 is TGTGCCAGCAGCTTTGAAGGTAGACCCTACAATGAGCAGTTCTTC. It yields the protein CASSFEGRPYNEQFF.